What follows are 18 T cell receptor beta chains derived from one specimen sequenced in a study of regulatory T cells in long-lasting Graves disease. Time point specified: newly diagnosed GD, antithyroid drugs for less than 3 months. Scientists built the TCR library using RNA that was extracted from PBMCs. Relying on iRepertoire HTBI primers and Arm-PCR of CDR3 regions, the team built TCR beta libraries. TCRdb ran MiXCR on the multiplex PCR reads and lists one entry per CDR3 protein. The sample consists of roughly 510,000 distinct CDR3 sequences, 15% to 20% of them appearing once. A further study also used this sample, focusing on T cells in Graves' hyperthyroidism and ophthalmopathy.

The material sequenced was peripheral blood mononuclear cells (PBMCs), taken at new diagnosis, from a patient treated with antithyroid drugs. Source of these receptors: a man in his late teens or twenties with Graves disease.

In regard to this clonotype: A much larger clone is a single base away; this may be a read error. The V call is TRBV6-2 or TRBV6-3, the J call TRBJ2-1; TRBD2 agrees at 9 bases. The germline gives CDR1 MNHEY, CDR2 SVGEGT. The V gene end was trimmed by 7 bases and the J gene end by 3 bases; junction bases not matched to a gene: 7. The CDR3 runs to 15 residues. The CDR3 loop reads CASKRVSGSYNEQFF. CDR3 sequence (DNA): TGTGCCAGCAAGCGAGTTAGCGGGAGCTACAATGAGCAGTTCTTC.

V gene TRBV5-4 combines with J gene TRBJ2-1; D possibly corresponds to TRBD2 (6 bases). The germline V gene encodes CDR1 SGHNT and CDR2 YYREEE (reference sequence). Trimming removed 2 bases from V and 4 bases from J, with 13 bases in between. The CDR3 consists of 15 residues. The DNA for the CDR3 is TGTGCCAGCAGCTTAAATCTGCGGGATTACAATGAGCAGTTCTTC. Its protein product is CASSLNLRDYNEQFF. Using reference TRBV5-4 and TRBJ2-1 for the parts outside the CDR3, the full variable domain is ETGVTQSPTHLIKTRGQQVTLRCSSQSGHNTVSWYQQALGQGPQFIFQYYREEENGRGNFPPRFSGLQFPNYSSELNVNALELDDSALYLCASSLNLRDYNEQFFGPGTRLTVL.

This clonotype showed up just once. A clone one base away is much larger, so this may be a read error. CDR3 in amino acids: CASSISSSNYGYTF. The CDR3 DNA sequence: TGTGCCAGTAGTATTTCGTCGAGCAACTATGGCTACACCTTC. The genes are TRBV19 and TRBJ1-2; D unresolved. CDR1 and CDR2 (germline): LNHDA, SQIVND (reference sequence). Between the trimmed V and J ends, which lost 3 bases and 2 bases, there was a span of 10 bases. The CDR3 has 14 residues.

The CDR3 here is CATSDEGSGELFF. CDR3 DNA sequence: TGTGCCACCAGTGATGAGGGGTCCGGGGAGCTGTTTTTT. The V call is TRBV24-1, the J call TRBJ2-2; D possibly uses TRBD1 or TRBD2 (5 bases each). The germline gives CDR1 KGHDR, CDR2 SFDVKD. The CDR3 loop spans 13 amino acids. Trimming took off 3 bases at V and 6 bases at J, with 7 bases between the two ends.

In this sample, this clonotype turned up once. This chain joins TRBV19 and TRBJ2-2; D unclear. The CDR3 runs to 14 residues. V dropped 6 bases and J dropped 0 bases, with 8 bases sitting between them. Germline loops: CDR1 LNHDA, CDR2 SQIVND (reference sequence). The CDR3 coding sequence is TGTGCCAGTAGGACGTCCCCGAACACCGGGGAGCTGTTTTTT. Translated, it gives CASRTSPNTGELFF.

The genes are TRBV20-1 and TRBJ2-7; 8 bases fit TRBD2. Germline trimming cut 5 bases from V and 5 bases from J; bases unmatched to any gene: 14. The CDR3 sequence is 15 residues long. Germline-derived CDR1 and CDR2 are DFQATT and SNEGSKA (reference sequence). CDR3 nucleotides: TGCAGTGCTCGGACCGAGGGCGGGAGGCCGCACGAGCAGTACTTC. Translating gives CSARTEGGRPHEQYF.

This clonotype was counted ten times or more. The chain uses TRBV5-1 and TRBJ2-2; the match to TRBD2 covers 8 bases. The CDR3 runs 15 residues. V lost 3 bases and J lost 0; bases outside the gene matches: 1. Germline CDR1 and CDR2: SGHRS and YFSETQ. This CDR3 reads CASSWGLANTGELFF. CDR3 sequence (DNA): TGCGCCAGCAGCTGGGGACTAGCGAACACCGGGGAGCTGTTTTTT. Using reference TRBV5-1 and TRBJ2-2 for the parts outside the CDR3, the full variable domain is KAGVTQTPRYLIKTRGQQVTLSCSPISGHRSVSWYQQTPGQGLQFLFEYFSETQRNKGNFPGRFSGRQFSNSRSEMNVSTLELGDSALYLCASSWGLANTGELFFGEGSRLTVL.

The chain employs TRBV6-2 or TRBV6-3 and TRBJ2-1; D gene ambiguous. Per germline, CDR1 MNHEY and CDR2 SVGEGT. This CDR3 has 12 amino acids. The ends were cut back, 5 bases at V and 12 bases at J, with 14 bases in the middle. CDR3 in DNA: TGTGCCAGCAGTCACCCCGACTCAAGGCAGTTCTTC. Its translation is CASSHPDSRQFF.

This clonotype has a count of ten or more. The chain recombines TRBV11-3 with TRBJ2-3; D is undetermined. Germline CDR1 reads SGHNT; CDR2 reads YENEEA. V gave up 5 bases and J gave up 3 bases, with 6 bases separating them. The CDR3 sequence is 12 residues long. In DNA form, the CDR3 reads TGTGCCAGCAGCCATATTACAGATACGCAGTATTTT. It translates to CASSHITDTQYF.

In this sample, this clonotype turned up many times. The chain links TRBV7-8 to TRBJ2-5; 10 nucleotides align to TRBD1. This CDR3 is built from 16 residues. After removal of 5 bases from V and 5 bases from J, the junction contained 11 bases not matched to a gene. CDR1 and CDR2 (germline): SGHVS, FQNEAQ. The CDR3 loop is CASSANPGTGDETQYF. Written as DNA, the CDR3 is TGTGCCAGCAGCGCCAACCCCGGGACAGGGGATGAGACCCAGTACTTC.

The chain recombines TRBV29-1 with TRBJ1-2; possible D gene TRBD1, 5 bases. CDR1 is SQVTM and CDR2 is ANQGSEA in the germline V gene. Trimming left V 7 bases short and J 0 bases short, with 12 bases between. This CDR3 has 13 amino acids. In DNA, the CDR3 is TGCAGCGAGTCGAGGGGAGCTAACTATGGCTACACCTTC. This translates into CSESRGANYGYTF.

The chain uses TRBV18 and TRBJ2-7; tentative D call: TRBD2 (6 bases). The V gene's germline CDR1 is KGHSH and CDR2 LQKENI. The CDR3 consists of 16 residues. V was trimmed by 3 bases and J by 0 bases, leaving 15 bases between them. As DNA, the CDR3 is TGTGCCAGCTCACCCCCGGGGAGGCGGTACTCCTACGAGCAGTACTTC. Protein sequence: CASSPPGRRYSYEQYF. Filled out from reference TRBV18 and TRBJ2-7, the complete variable domain reads NAGVMQNPRHLVRRRGQEARLRCSPMKGHSHVYWYRQLPEEGLKFMVYLQKENIIDESGMPKERFSAEFPKEGPSILRIQQVVRGDSAAYFCASSPPGRRYSYEQYFGPGTRLTVT.

This clonotype has just a few counts. The chain employs TRBV15 and TRBJ2-7; no reliable D call. With 3 bases removed from V and 0 bases from J, the gap between germline ends came to 9 bases. There are 14 residues in the CDR3. CDR1 and CDR2 (germline): LNHNV, YYDKDF (reference sequence). CDR3 protein: CATSSNGVSYEQYF. As DNA, the CDR3 is TGTGCCACCAGCAGTAATGGGGTCTCCTACGAGCAGTACTTC.

This clonotype was recorded many times. The chain employs TRBV5-1 and TRBJ2-7; no clear D gene. The V gene lost 0 bases and the J gene lost 4 bases, with 8 bases spanning the gap. CDR1 SGHRS and CDR2 YFSETQ come from the germline V gene. The CDR3 runs 13 residues. The CDR3, as DNA: TGCGCCAGCAGCTTGGGTCTGATTTACGAGCAGTACTTC. It is translated as CASSLGLIYEQYF.

This clonotype occurred many times. This chain links TRBV2 with TRBJ1-2, with D maybe TRBD1 (5 bases). The CDR3 has 11 amino acids. The germline CDR1 and CDR2 sequences are SNHLY and FYNNEI. Trimming pared 10 bases from V and 13 bases from J, leaving 19 bases between. CDR3 nucleotides: TGTGCCATTCAAGGGCGCAGGGAGGGCACCTTC. This codes for CAIQGRREGTF.

This clonotype was counted a few times. CDR3 coding DNA: TGTGCCAGCAGCCGCAGGGTGGGCGAGACCCAGTACTTC. It codes for CASSRRVGETQYF. V gene TRBV6-2 or TRBV6-3 combines with J gene TRBJ2-5; D might be TRBD1 (5 bases). Germline values: CDR1 MNHEY, CDR2 SVGEGT. The germline V and J ends were trimmed by 6 bases and 5 bases, with 13 bases remaining between them. The CDR3 extends over 13 amino acids.

The chain recombines TRBV30 with TRBJ1-1, with D maybe TRBD1 (6 bases). The CDR3 is 15 amino acids. Germline CDR1 is GTSNPN and CDR2 is SVGIG (reference sequence). V was clipped by 4 bases and J by 5 bases, with 20 bases between them. The CDR3: CAWMSSPGVGTEAFF. CDR3 nucleotides: TGTGCCTGGATGTCGTCGCCAGGGGTGGGGACTGAAGCTTTCTTT.

Note on this clonotype: This could be a read error, since a much larger clone is one nucleotide away. V gene TRBV20-1 combines with J gene TRBJ2-5, with TRBD2 matching over 11 bases. The CDR3 covers 16 residues. CDR1 and CDR2 (germline): DFQATT, SNEGSKA (reference sequence). J gave up 2 bases and V 1 base, and 6 bases lay outside the gene matches. Here the CDR3 reads CSARGFSGRGQETQYF. As DNA, the CDR3 is TGCAGTGCTAGAGGGTTTAGCGGGAGGGGTCAAGAGACCCAGTACTTC.